This passage covers 6 T cell receptor beta chains from one sample sequenced in a study of shared clonotypes between healthy human individuals (TCRdb year 2020). For the CD8 naive samples, CD45RO-negative cells were positively selected for CCR7, yielding a CD45RA+CCR7+ population from which TemRA cells were excluded. The method was the immunoSEQ multiplex PCR assay. TCRdb obtained this table from immuneACCESS and retained in-frame rearrangements with V and J assigned. These tables miss some clones; where compared with another copy, unresolved V genes account for less than half of the shortfall, and the remainder is unexplained. The sample includes more than 600,000 clones, with 92% observed a single time. The ten largest make up about 24% of the sample. Sequenced: naive CD8+ T cells sorted from blood. This specimen's cell subset or site label, per the study, means: CD45RA+CCR7+. All receptors come from a young man in good health.

The V call is TRBV10-3, the J call TRBJ2-7; unclear D gene. The V gene's germline CDR1 is ENHRY and CDR2 SYGVKD. This CDR3 spans 15 amino acids. The V end was cut by 3 bases, the J end by 2 bases, with 14 bases between. The CDR3 coding sequence is TGTGCCATCAGTGACGTGGTGGGTACTGCCTACGAGCAGTACTTC. This codes for CAISDVVGTAYEQYF.

The V gene is TRBV2, the J gene TRBJ1-2, with D maybe TRBD1 (5 bases). The CDR3 is 12 amino acids. Trimming left V 7 bases short and J 7 bases short, with 13 bases between. CDR1 is SNHLY, CDR2 FYNNEI, per germline. CDR3 amino acids: CASNWGTGGYTF. The CDR3 region has the DNA TGTGCCAGCAACTGGGGAACAGGTGGCTACACCTTC.

This clone has just a few counts. CDR3 in amino acids: CASSETGGGDYEQYF. The CDR3 coding sequence is TGTGCCAGCAGCGAGACAGGGGGCGGTGACTACGAGCAGTACTTC. This chain links TRBV7-8 with TRBJ2-7, with 10 bases that match TRBD1. V shed 5 bases and J 3 bases; nucleotides not matched to a gene: 7. The CDR3 runs 15 residues. CDR1 is SGHVS and CDR2 is FQNEAQ in the germline V gene.

The V call is TRBV27, the J call TRBJ2-3, with TRBD1 matching 8 bases. The CDR3 has 17 residues. V gave up 0 bases and J gave up 3 bases; unmatched junction bases: 8. From germline, CDR1 is MNHEY and CDR2 SMNVEV (reference sequence). The CDR3 DNA is TGTGCCAGCAGTTTATCGAAGACAGGGGTAGTGACAGATACGCAGTATTTT. This translates into CASSLSKTGVVTDTQYF.

V usage is TRBV7-3 and J usage is TRBJ2-3; 9 nucleotides agree with TRBD2. The CDR3 covers 15 residues. CDR1 and CDR2 (germline): SGHTA, FQGTGA. V lost 5 bases to trimming and J lost 4 bases; unmatched junction nucleotides: 7. The CDR3 DNA sequence: TGTGCCAGCAGCCTGAGCGGGGGGACCGCAGATACGCAGTATTTT. The encoded protein is CASSLSGGTADTQYF. Drawing the rest from reference TRBV7-3 and TRBJ2-3, the complete variable domain is GAGVSQTPSNKVTEKGKYVELRCDPISGHTALYWYRQSLGQGPEFLIYFQGTGAADDSGLPNDRFFAVRPEGSVSTLKIQRTERGDSAVYLCASSLSGGTADTQYFGPGTRLTVL.

The chain employs TRBV10-1 and TRBJ2-7, with 11 bases lining up with TRBD2. Looked up from germline, CDR1 is WNHNN and CDR2 is SYGVQD (reference sequence). The length of the CDR3 is 16 residues. V lost 4 bases and J lost 4; bases outside the gene matches: 9. This CDR3 is CASSGITSGRRYEQYF. The CDR3 nucleotides are TGCGCCAGCAGTGGGATCACTAGCGGGAGAAGGTACGAGCAGTACTTC.